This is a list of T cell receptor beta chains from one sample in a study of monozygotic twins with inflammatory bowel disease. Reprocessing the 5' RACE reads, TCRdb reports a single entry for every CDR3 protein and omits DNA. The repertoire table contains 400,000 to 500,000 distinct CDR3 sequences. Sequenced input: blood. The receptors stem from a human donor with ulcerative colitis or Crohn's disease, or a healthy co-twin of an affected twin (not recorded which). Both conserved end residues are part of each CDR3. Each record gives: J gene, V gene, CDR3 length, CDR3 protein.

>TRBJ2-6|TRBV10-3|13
CAIRTSGANVLTF
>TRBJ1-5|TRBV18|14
CASSPGRINQPQHF
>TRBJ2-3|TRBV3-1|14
CASSPGTNADTQYF
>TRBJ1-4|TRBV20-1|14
CSARGRQGGRILFF
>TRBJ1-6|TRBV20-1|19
CSARDLRGQGTSMDSPLHF
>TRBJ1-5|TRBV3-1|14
CASSGQGGDQPQHF
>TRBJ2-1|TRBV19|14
CASGGGLSSNEQFF
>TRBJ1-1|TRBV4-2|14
CASSQDLIWPEAFF
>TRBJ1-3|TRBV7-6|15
CASSLGRGAGNTIYF
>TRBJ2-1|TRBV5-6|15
CASSSLAGASNEQFF
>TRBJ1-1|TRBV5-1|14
CASSSGDRITEAFF
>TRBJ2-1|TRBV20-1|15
CSAGKLAGGGNEQFF
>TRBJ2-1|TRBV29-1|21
CSVEGGGYSGRAKISYNEQFF
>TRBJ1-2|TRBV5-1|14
CASSLAPNPADYTF
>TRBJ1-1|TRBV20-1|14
CSARVVRANTEAFF
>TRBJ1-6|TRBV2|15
CASSGKGLNNSPLHF
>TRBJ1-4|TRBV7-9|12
CAAGRTNEKLFF
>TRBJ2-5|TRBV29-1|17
CSVGWTSGGTLQETQYF
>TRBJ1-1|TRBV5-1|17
CASSLTLRGQQNTEAFF
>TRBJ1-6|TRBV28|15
CASSFRTGVRSPLHF
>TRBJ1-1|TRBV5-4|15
CASSSEPMGYTEAFF
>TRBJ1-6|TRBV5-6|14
CASSSADGVSPLHF
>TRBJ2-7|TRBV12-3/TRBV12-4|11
CASMESVKQYF
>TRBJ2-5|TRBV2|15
CASSEDRGAGETQYF
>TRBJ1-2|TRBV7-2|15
CASSLVWGPNYGYTF
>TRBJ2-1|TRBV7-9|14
CASSPQGNYNEQFF
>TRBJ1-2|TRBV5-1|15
CASSLAGVEGYGYTF
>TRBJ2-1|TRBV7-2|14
CASSFTTSGIEQFF
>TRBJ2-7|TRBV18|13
CASSQTGGYEQYF
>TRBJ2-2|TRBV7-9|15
CASESGSANTGELFF
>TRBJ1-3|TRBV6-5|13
CASQLTSGNTIYF
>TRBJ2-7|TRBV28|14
CASSFVRSPYEQYF
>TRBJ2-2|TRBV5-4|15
CASSFGGDPTGELFF
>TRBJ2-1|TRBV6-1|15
CASSLTDSSYNEQFF
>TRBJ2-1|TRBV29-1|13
CSAKDRNYNEQFF
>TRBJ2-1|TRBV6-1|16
CASSAPAGGPYNEQFF
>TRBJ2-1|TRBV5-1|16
CASSFRAGGLVDEQFF
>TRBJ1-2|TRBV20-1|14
CSARGGAPNYGYTF
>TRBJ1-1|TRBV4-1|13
CASSQDVSTEAFF
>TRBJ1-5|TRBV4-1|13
CASSQDKGGPQHF
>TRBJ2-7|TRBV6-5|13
CAARSGSTNEQYF
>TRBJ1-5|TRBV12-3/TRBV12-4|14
CASSPPRPTQPQHF